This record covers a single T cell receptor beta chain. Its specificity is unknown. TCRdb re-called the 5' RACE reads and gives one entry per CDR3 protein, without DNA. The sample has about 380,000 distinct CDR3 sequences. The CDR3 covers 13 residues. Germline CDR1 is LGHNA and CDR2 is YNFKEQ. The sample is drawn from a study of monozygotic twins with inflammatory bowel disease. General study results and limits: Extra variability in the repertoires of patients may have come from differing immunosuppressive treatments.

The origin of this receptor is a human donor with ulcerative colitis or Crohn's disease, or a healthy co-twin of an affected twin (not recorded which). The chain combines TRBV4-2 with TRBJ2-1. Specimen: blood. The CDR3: CASSQGRGNEQFF.